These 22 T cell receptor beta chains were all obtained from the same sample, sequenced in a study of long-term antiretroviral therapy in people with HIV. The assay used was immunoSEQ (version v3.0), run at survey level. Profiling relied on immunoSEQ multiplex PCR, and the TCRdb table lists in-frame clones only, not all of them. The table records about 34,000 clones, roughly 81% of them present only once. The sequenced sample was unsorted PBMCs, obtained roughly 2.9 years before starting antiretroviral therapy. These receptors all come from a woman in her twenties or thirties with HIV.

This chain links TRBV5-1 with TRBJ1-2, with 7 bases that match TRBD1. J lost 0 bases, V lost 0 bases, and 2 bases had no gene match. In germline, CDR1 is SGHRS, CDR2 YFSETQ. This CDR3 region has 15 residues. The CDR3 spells CASSLGGQTNYGYTF. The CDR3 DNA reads TGCGCCAGCAGCTTGGGGGGACAGACTAACTATGGCTACACCTTC.

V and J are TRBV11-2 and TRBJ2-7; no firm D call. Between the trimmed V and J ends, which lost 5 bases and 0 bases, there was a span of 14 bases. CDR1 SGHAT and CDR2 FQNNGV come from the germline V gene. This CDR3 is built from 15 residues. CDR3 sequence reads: CASSALTLSSYEQYF. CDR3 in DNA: TGTGCCAGCAGCGCCCTGACTTTAAGCTCCTACGAGCAGTACTTC.

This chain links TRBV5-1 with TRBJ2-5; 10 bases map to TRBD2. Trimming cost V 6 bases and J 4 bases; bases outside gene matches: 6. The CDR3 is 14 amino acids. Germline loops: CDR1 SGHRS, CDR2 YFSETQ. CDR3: CASNKRGGLETQYF. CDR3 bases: TGCGCCAGCAATAAGCGGGGGGGCTTAGAGACCCAGTACTTC.

The CDR3 sequence is CASSLDRTGSEAFF. In DNA, the CDR3 is TGTGCCAGCAGCTTAGATCGTACGGGGTCTGAAGCTTTCTTT. The V gene is TRBV11-2, the J gene TRBJ1-1; D unclear. The CDR3 spans 14 residues. Looked up from germline, CDR1 is SGHAT and CDR2 is FQNNGV. Trimming took 0 bases from V and 6 from J, leaving 11 bases between them.

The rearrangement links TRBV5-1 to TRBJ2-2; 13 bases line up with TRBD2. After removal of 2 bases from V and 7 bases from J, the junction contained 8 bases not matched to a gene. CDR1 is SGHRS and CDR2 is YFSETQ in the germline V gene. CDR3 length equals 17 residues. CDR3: CASSFTSGGDPGGELFF. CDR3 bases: TGCGCCAGCAGCTTCACTAGCGGGGGGGACCCCGGCGGGGAGCTGTTTTTT. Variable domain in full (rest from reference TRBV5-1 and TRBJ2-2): KAGVTQTPRYLIKTRGQQVTLSCSPISGHRSVSWYQQTPGQGLQFLFEYFSETQRNKGNFPGRFSGRQFSNSRSEMNVSTLELGDSALYLCASSFTSGGDPGGELFFGEGSRLTVL.

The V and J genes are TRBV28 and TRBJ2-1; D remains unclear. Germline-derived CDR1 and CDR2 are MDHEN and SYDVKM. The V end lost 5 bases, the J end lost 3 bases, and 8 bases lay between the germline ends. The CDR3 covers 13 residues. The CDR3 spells CASSQESYNEQFF. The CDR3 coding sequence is TGTGCCAGCAGTCAGGAGAGCTACAATGAGCAGTTCTTC.

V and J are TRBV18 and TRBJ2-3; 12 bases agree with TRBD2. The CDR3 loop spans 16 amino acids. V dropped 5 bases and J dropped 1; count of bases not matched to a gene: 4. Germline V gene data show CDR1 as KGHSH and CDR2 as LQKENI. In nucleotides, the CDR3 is TGTGCCAGCTCATCCCGGACTAGCGGGGGCACAGATACGCAGTATTTT. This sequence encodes CASSSRTSGGTDTQYF.

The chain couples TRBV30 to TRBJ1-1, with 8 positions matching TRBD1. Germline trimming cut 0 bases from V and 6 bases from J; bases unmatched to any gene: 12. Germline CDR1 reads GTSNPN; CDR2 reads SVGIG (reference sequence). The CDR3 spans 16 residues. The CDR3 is CAWSVGQVLGGAEAFF. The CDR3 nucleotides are TGTGCCTGGAGTGTGGGACAGGTACTGGGAGGCGCTGAAGCTTTCTTT.

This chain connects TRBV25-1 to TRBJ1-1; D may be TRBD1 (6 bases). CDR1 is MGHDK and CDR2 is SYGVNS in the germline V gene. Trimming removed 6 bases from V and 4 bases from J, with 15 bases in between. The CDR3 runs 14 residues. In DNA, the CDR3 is TGTGCCAGCAGCACCAGGGGAGGGAGCACTGAAGCTTTCTTT. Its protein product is CASSTRGGSTEAFF.

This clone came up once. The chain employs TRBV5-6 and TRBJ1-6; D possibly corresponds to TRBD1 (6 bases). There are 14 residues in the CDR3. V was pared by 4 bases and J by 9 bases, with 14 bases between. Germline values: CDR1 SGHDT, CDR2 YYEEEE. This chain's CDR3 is CASSLGPRGSPLHF. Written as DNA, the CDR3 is TGTGCCAGCAGCCTGGGCCCCAGGGGTTCACCCCTCCACTTT.

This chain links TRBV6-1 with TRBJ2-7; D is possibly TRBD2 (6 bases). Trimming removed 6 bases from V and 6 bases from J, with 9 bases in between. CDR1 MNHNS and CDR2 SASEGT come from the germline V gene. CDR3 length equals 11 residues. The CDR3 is CASRTGGEQYV. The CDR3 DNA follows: TGTGCCAGCAGGACCGGGGGCGAGCAGTACGTC.

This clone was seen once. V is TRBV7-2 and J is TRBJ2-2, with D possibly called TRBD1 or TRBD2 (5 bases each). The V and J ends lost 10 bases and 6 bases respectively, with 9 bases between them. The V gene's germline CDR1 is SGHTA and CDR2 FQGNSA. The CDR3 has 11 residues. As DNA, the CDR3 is TGTGCCACCTGGGGGTCCGGGGAGCTGTTTTTT. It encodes CATWGSGELFF.

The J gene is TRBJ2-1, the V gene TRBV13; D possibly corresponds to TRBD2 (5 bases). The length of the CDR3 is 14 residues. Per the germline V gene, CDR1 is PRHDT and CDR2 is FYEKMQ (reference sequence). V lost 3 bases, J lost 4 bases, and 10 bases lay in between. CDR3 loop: CASSFLGKYNEQFF. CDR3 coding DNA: TGTGCCAGCAGCTTCCTCGGGAAATACAATGAGCAGTTCTTC.

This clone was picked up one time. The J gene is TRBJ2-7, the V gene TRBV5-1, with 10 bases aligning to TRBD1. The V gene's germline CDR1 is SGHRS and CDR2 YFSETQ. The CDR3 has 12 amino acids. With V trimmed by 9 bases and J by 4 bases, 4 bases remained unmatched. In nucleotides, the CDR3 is TGCGCCAACCGGGACAGGGGTTACGAGCAGTACGTC. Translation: CANRDRGYEQYV.

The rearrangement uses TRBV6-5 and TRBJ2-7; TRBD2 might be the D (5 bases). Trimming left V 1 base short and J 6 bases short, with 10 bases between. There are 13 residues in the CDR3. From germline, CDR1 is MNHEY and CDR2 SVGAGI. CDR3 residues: CASSYYVLGEQYF. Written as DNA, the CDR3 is TGTGCCAGCAGTTACTACGTACTAGGCGAGCAGTACTTC.

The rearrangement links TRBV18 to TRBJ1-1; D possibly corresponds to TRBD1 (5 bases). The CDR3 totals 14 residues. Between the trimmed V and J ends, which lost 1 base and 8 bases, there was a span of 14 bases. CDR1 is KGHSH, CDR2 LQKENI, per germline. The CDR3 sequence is CASSPLGRGEEAFF. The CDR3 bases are TGTGCCAGCTCACCACTTGGCCGAGGGGAAGAAGCTTTCTTT.

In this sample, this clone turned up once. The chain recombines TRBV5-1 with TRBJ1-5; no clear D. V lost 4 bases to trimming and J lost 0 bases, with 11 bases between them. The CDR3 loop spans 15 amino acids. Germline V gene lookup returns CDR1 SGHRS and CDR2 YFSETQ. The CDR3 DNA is TGCGCCAGCAGCCCGACGAGTGATAGCAATCAGCCCCAGCATTTT. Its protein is CASSPTSDSNQPQHF.

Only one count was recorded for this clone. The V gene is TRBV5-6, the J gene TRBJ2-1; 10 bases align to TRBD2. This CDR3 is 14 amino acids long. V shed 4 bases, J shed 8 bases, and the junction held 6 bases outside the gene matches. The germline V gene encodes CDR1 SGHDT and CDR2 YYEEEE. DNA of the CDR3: TGTGCCAGCAGCACGTCTAGCGGGGGTGATGAGCAGTTCTTC. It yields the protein CASSTSSGGDEQFF.

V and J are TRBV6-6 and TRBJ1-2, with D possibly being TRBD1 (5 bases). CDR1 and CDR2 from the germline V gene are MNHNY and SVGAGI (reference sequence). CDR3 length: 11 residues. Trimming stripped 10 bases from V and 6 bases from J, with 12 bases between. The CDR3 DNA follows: TGTGCCACCTGGGGGGGAGATGGCTACACCTTC. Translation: CATWGGDGYTF.

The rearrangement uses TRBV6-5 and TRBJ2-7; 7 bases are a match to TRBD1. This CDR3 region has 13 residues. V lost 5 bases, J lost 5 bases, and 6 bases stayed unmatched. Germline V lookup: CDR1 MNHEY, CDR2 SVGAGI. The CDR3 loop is CASSKIQGHEQYV. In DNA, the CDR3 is TGTGCCAGCAGTAAGATACAGGGGCACGAGCAGTACGTC.

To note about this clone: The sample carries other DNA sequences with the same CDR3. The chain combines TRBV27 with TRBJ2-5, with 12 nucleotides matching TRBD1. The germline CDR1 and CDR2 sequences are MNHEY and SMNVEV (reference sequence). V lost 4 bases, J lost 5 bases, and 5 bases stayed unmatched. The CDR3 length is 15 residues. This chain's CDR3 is CASSSGTGGVETQYF. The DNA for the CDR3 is TGTGCCAGCAGTTCAGGGACAGGGGGCGTGGAGACCCAGTACTTC.

The CDR3: CATSRDGGGVPQHF. The CDR3 nucleotides are TGTGCCACCAGCAGAGACGGGGGTGGAGTACCCCAGCATTTT. The V and J genes are TRBV15 and TRBJ1-5; D perhaps matches TRBD1 (5 bases). There are 14 residues in the CDR3. Between the trimmed V and J ends, which lost 0 bases and 10 bases, there was a span of 13 bases. CDR1 is LNHNV, CDR2 YYDKDF, per germline (reference sequence).